This TCR beta chain was retrieved from a study of glioma-infiltrating T cells. Study-wide results and caveats: Gliomas, especially low-grade, showed above-expected tissue-blood divergence; non-neoplastic patients showed below.

This clonotype has ten or more counts. Its antigen is unknown. Looked up from germline, CDR1 is SGHDN and CDR2 is FVKESK. The CDR3 loop spans 14 amino acids. After removal of 1 base from V and 9 bases from J, the junction contained 8 bases not matched to a gene. Amplification of TCR alpha and beta CDR3 regions from RNA used iRepertoire nested multiplex PCR. Input was roughly 85-400 ng of tissue mRNA or PBMC total RNA. Each CDR3 protein is one row after TCRdb ran MiXCR on the multiplex PCR reads. Of 90,000 to 110,000 distinct CDR3 sequences in the sample, 25% to 30% were seen once. The V and J genes are TRBV14 and TRBJ2-7; 8 nucleotides align to TRBD2. This TCR was recovered from a human donor with low-grade glioma or glioblastoma, undergoing nonglioma brain surgery, or in good health (not recorded which). Sequenced material: glioma tissue, nonneoplastic brain tissue, or PBMCs (not recorded which). The CDR3 DNA reads TGTGCCAGCAGCCAAGTACTAGCGGTCGCGAGGCAGTACTTC. This gives the protein CASSQVLAVARQYF.